Shown below are 17 T cell receptor beta chains from a single sample sequenced in a study of Tregs in tolerant kidney transplant recipients. Mixed chimerism was transient after nonmyeloablative marrow transplants from related graft donors. Sequenced by immunoSEQ multiplex PCR; TCRdb stores in-frame clones only, minus some. In the table there are tens of thousands of clones, roughly 93% of which are singletons. The sample consisted of CD4+ T cells from blood (PBMCs), taken 12 months after the transplant. These receptors originate from a human patient who received a combined kidney and bone marrow transplant. Some of these T cells may belong to the graft donor.

This clone was observed a few times. Other DNA sequences in this sample translate to the same CDR3. This chain connects TRBV11-2 to TRBJ2-5; D remains ambiguous. The CDR3 is 11 residues long. V lost 2 bases to trimming and J lost 5 bases, with 3 bases between them. In germline, CDR1 is SGHAT, CDR2 FQNNGV. The DNA of the CDR3 is TGTGCCAGCAGCTTACGGGAGACCCAGTACTTC. Its protein is CASSLRETQYF.

The CDR3 DNA reads as TGTGCCAGCACCCCTGGGAGCCAGGGGGAGACCCAGTACTTC. This codes for CASTPGSQGETQYF. The rearrangement links TRBV7-6 to TRBJ2-5, with TRBD1 as a possible D gene (6 bases). Germline V CDR1 and CDR2: SGHVS, FNYEAQ. Trimming removed 7 bases at V and 5 bases at J, with 17 bases between. The CDR3 is 14 amino acids.

This chain connects TRBV7-8 to TRBJ2-1; D gene ambiguous. This CDR3 comprises 12 residues. CDR1 and CDR2 (germline): SGHVS, FQNEAQ. The ends were cut back, 5 bases at V and 4 bases at J, with 6 bases in the middle. The CDR3 sequence is CASSPSYNEQFF. CDR3 nucleotides: TGTGCCAGCAGCCCCTCTTACAATGAGCAGTTCTTC.

V gene TRBV5-6 combines with J gene TRBJ2-7; the D gene is possibly TRBD1 (6 bases). Trimming removed 2 bases at V and 9 bases at J, with 30 bases between. The CDR3 has 18 amino acids. Germline V CDR1 and CDR2: SGHDT, YYEEEE. Written as DNA, the CDR3 is TGTGCCAGCAGCTTTGGGGGCGGTACGAGAGGGGACCCTACGACGCAGTACTTC. Its protein product is CASSFGGGTRGDPTTQYF.

This chain connects TRBV7-9 to TRBJ2-7, with TRBD2 identical over 8 bases. The germline V gene has CDR1 SEHNR and CDR2 FQNEAQ (reference sequence). V gave up 4 bases and J gave up 4 bases; unmatched junction bases: 6. CDR3 length: 14 residues. CDR3 coding DNA: TGTGCCAGCAGCTACGGACTAGCCGTTTACGAGCAGTACTTC. Residues: CASSYGLAVYEQYF.

This clone appeared once. The chain joins TRBV5-1 to TRBJ2-7, with D perhaps TRBD1 (5 bases). V was cut by 0 bases and J by 1 base, with 11 bases left in between. The CDR3 is 15 residues long. Germline V gene data show CDR1 as SGHRS and CDR2 as YFSETQ. The CDR3 bases are TGCGCCAGCAGCTTGGTTCAGGACAAATCCTACGAGCAGTACTTC. Protein: CASSLVQDKSYEQYF.

This clone was seen a few times. The rearrangement links TRBV10-1 to TRBJ2-1; 9 bases align to TRBD1. This CDR3 has 14 amino acids. Germline loops: CDR1 WNHNN, CDR2 SYGVQD (reference sequence). With V trimmed by 9 bases and J by 7 bases, 10 bases remained unmatched. The CDR3 sequence is CASSDRGRQNEQFF. In nucleotides, the CDR3 is TGCGCCAGTTCTGACAGGGGGAGACAGAATGAGCAGTTCTTC.

The V and J genes are TRBV6-5 and TRBJ2-7; D not certain. V was trimmed by 2 bases and J by 5 bases, leaving 13 bases between them. The CDR3 totals 14 residues. Germline V gives CDR1 MNHEY, CDR2 SVGAGI. Here the CDR3 reads CASSYLAGLDEQYF. The DNA of the CDR3 is TGTGCCAGCAGTTACCTCGCAGGCCTGGACGAGCAGTACTTC.

In nucleotides, the CDR3 is TGTGCCAGCAGCCGAAGACAGGGGATAAACTATGGCTACACCTTC. Protein: CASSRRQGINYGYTF. This chain links TRBV11-3 with TRBJ1-2; 8 nucleotides match TRBD1. CDR3 size: 15 residues. Trimming took 5 bases from V and 2 from J; bases not matched to a gene: 7. Looked up from germline, CDR1 is SGHNT and CDR2 is YENEEA.

This chain links TRBV18 with TRBJ2-5, with 9 positions matching TRBD1. The last part of the DNA fits TRBJ2-7 better; the J call may be wrong. CDR3 length: 14 residues. Germline CDR1 is KGHSH and CDR2 is LQKENI. CDR3: CASSPGTGSYEQYF. The CDR3 DNA is TGTGCCAGCTCGCCCGGGACAGGGTCCTACGAGCAGTACTTC.

V usage is TRBV18 and J usage is TRBJ2-3; 10 bases agree with TRBD1. V was clipped by 4 bases and J by 4 bases; unmatched bases: 2. The CDR3 spans 14 residues. Germline assignment: CDR1 KGHSH and CDR2 LQKENI. Here the CDR3 DNA reads TGTGCCAGCTCACATGGACAGGGGGCAGATACGCAGTATTTT. As protein: CASSHGQGADTQYF.

Turning to this clone: Other DNA sequences of this sample code for an identical CDR3. V usage is TRBV30 and J usage is TRBJ1-6, with 9 bases lining up with TRBD1. Germline V CDR1 and CDR2: GTSNPN, SVGIG (reference sequence). This CDR3 has 14 amino acids. J lost 8 bases, V lost 1 base, and 3 bases had no gene match. CDR3 coding DNA: TGTGCCTGGAGTGGGACAGGGGAATATTCACCCCTCCACTTT. This codes for CAWSGTGEYSPLHF.

V gene TRBV19 combines with J gene TRBJ2-1, with 15 bases that match TRBD2. This CDR3 has 17 amino acids. V was pared by 5 bases and J by 2 bases, with 4 bases of the junction left unmatched. Germline V gene lookup returns CDR1 LNHDA and CDR2 SQIVND (reference sequence). In nucleotides, the CDR3 is TGTGCCAGTAGTTCCCGGACTAGCGGGGGGGCCTACAATGAGCAGTTCTTC. Encoded protein: CASSSRTSGGAYNEQFF. The full variable domain, completed using reference TRBV19 and TRBJ2-1, is DGGITQSPKYLFRKEGQNVTLSCEQNLNHDAMYWYRQDPGQGLRLIYYSQIVNDFQKGDIAEGYSVSREKKESFPLTVTSAQKNPTAFYLCASSSRTSGGAYNEQFFGPGTRLTVL.

The chain has TRBV6-4 and TRBJ2-2; 7 bases align to TRBD1. CDR3 size: 16 residues. Trimming removed 6 bases from V and 6 bases from J; junction bases left unmatched: 13. Looked up from germline, CDR1 is MRHNA and CDR2 is SNTAGT. Here the CDR3 DNA reads TGTGCCAGCAGGGGTCGACTGACAGGGTCCGCCGGGGAGCTGTTTTTT. It encodes CASRGRLTGSAGELFF.

This clone was recorded once. V and J are TRBV19 and TRBJ2-5; weak D call: TRBD1 (5 bases). V lost 5 bases and J 4 bases, leaving 17 bases between the germline ends. Germline CDR1 LNHDA, CDR2 SQIVND (reference sequence). This CDR3 has 15 residues. The CDR3 loop is CASSPGADPSETQYF. CDR3 sequence (DNA): TGTGCCAGTAGTCCTGGGGCAGACCCCTCAGAGACCCAGTACTTC.

V is TRBV11-3 and J is TRBJ1-1; D is uncertain. V was clipped by 3 bases and J by 2 bases, with 7 bases between them. This CDR3 has 13 residues. From germline, CDR1 is SGHNT and CDR2 YENEEA. CDR3 DNA: TGTGCCAGCAGCTTGGGCAGAAACACTGAAGCTTTCTTT. Translating it yields CASSLGRNTEAFF.

V is TRBV6-5 and J is TRBJ1-2, with 8 bases that match TRBD1. Per the germline V gene, CDR1 is MNHEY and CDR2 is SVGAGI. V was pared by 0 bases and J by 8 bases, with 11 bases of the junction left unmatched. The CDR3 contains 16 residues. The CDR3 spells CASSYSPPGGAGGYTF. Here the CDR3 DNA reads TGTGCCAGCAGTTACTCCCCCCCAGGGGGCGCGGGGGGCTACACCTTC.